What follows is one TCR beta chain and its context. The antigen remains undetermined. Germline CDR1 PRHDT, CDR2 FYEKMQ (reference sequence). This CDR3 has 13 amino acids. Trimming removed 3 bases from V and 6 bases from J, with 11 bases in between. The sample originates from a study of cytomegalovirus exposure and HLA in healthy donors. Turning to the study itself: A preliminary data release comprised roughly 80 million unique TCRs obtained from HLA-typed donors. Genetic ancestry analysis placed about 84% of the 398 donors that were genotyped in the Caucasian-associated cluster.

General study results and limits: Excluded: some indistinguishable V segments such as TRBV6-2 and TRBV6-3. In a later analysis, parvovirus B19, influenza, CMV and Epstein-Barr virus appeared linked to several top co-occurrence clusters.

PCR primers comprised 60 Vbeta and 13 Jbeta primers. Some clones are missing from TCRdb's copy, which holds only in-frame ones; the method was immunoSEQ multiplex PCR. The table has about 120,000 clones, just over 75% seen once. This TCR was sampled from a man aged 30 to 39 in good health and CMV-seropositive. The specimen was PBMCs. This sequence joins TRBV13 and TRBJ1-1; D is uncertain. CDR3 DNA: TGTGCCAGCAGCTTCGACATGTTGGCTGAAGCTTTCTTT. This translates into CASSFDMLAEAFF.